This T cell receptor beta chain was obtained from a study of early T cells in non-severe SARS-CoV-2 infection (dated by TCRdb to the early 2020s). Some background on the complete study: TCR sequencing used bulk RNA from unsorted whole blood, so alpha and beta chains could not be paired.

Set within a cohort of healthcare workers in London, UK, this nested case-control study involved weekly PCR testing of nasopharyngeal swabs along with blood sampling. Healthcare workers were recruited between 23 and 31 March 2020, during the week of the UK lockdown, and were followed weekly for up to roughly 15 weeks. With regard to this clonotype: Its cognate antigen has yet to be identified. One base away there is no much larger clone; base qualities are not given.

Here is what the overall study found, with its caveats: VDJdb matching was skewed toward anti-spike CD8 responses and likely underestimated virus-specific expansions by missing private and CD4 specificities.

From the germline V gene, CDR1 is SQVTM and CDR2 is ANQGSEA. V and J are trimmed by 6 bases and 3 bases, and the gene matches miss 5 bases of the junction. There are 13 amino acids in the CDR3, from cysteine to phenylalanine inclusive. Kept here is only the CDR3 DNA, which spans 39 bases and is read in frame from base 1. Library creation used 5' RACE. The listed sequencing device is NextSeq 500. To correct for sequencing error and PCR bias, the TCR library protocol tagged individual cDNA molecules with unique molecular identifiers. Both TCR alpha and beta chains were sequenced, and tight co-correlation was observed between alpha and beta sequence abundances in each sample. As for the original processing: Decombinator V4 was used to perform V gene, J gene and CDR3 annotation of TCR sequences. Expanded TCRs were defined as changing significantly between any two time points under a Poisson model with p below 0.0001. TCR abundances were normalised to the total number of TCRs sequenced per sample and expressed as counts per million. TRAV1-2 paired with TRAJ12, TRAJ20 or TRAJ33 defined MAIT TCRs, while TRAV10 paired with TRAJ18 defined iNKT TCRs. A search of VDJdb, accessed on 1 November 2021, was run for TCRs annotated to CMV, EBV and SARS-CoV-2, with TCRs annotated for multiple antigens excluded. Using fastp at Q25 and MiXCR, TCRdb reprocessed the public reads and kept productive beta chains. For every CDR3 protein sequence, its rows merge into one entry that carries the most common genes and DNA. TCRdb, not the original authors, processed these V and J calls. The sample table shows approximately 49,000 distinct CDR3 sequences, and approximately 12% are seen once. Together, the top ten hold roughly a tenth of the sample.

The chain is assembled from TRBV29-1 and TRBJ1-1; the junction holds 9 bases that match TRBD1. The sample taken for sequencing was whole blood. This receptor was identified in an adult who was a healthcare worker with PCR-confirmed SARS-CoV-2 infection or an uninfected control (not recorded which). Read as DNA, the sequence is TGCAGCGTCTGGGACAGGGCGTACACTGAAGCTTTCTTT. Its product reads: CSVWDRAYTEAFF.